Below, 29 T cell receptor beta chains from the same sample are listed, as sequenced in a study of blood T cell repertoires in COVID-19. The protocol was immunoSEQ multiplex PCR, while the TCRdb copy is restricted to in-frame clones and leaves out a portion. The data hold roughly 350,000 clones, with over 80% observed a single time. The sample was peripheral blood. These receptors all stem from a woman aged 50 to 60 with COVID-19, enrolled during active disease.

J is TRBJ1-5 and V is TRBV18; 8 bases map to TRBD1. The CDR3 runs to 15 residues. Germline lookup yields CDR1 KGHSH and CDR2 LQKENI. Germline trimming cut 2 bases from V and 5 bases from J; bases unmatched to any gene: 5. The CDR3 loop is CASSPATGEHQPQHF. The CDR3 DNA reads TGTGCCAGCTCACCAGCGACAGGGGAACATCAGCCCCAGCATTTT.

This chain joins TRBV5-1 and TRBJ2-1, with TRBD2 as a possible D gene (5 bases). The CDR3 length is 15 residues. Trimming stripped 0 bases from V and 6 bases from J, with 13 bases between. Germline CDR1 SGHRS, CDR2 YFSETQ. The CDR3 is CASSLGRTGSNEQFF. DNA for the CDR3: TGCGCCAGCAGCTTGGGGCGGACGGGAAGCAATGAGCAGTTCTTC.

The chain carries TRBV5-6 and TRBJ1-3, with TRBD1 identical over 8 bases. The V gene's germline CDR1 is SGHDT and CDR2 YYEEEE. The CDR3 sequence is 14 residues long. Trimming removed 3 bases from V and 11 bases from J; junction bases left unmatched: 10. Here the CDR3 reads CASSSRQGIPAIYF. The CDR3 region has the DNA TGTGCCAGCAGCTCTAGACAGGGGATCCCAGCCATATATTTT.

CDR3 sequence: CASSLERDSGGYTF. The CDR3 DNA follows: TGCGCCAGCAGCTTGGAACGGGACTCGGGAGGCTACACCTTC. V gene TRBV5-1 combines with J gene TRBJ1-2; tentatively, D is TRBD1 (5 bases). Between the trimmed V and J ends, which lost 0 bases and 8 bases, there was a span of 14 bases. Per the germline V gene, CDR1 is SGHRS and CDR2 is YFSETQ. The CDR3 covers 14 residues.

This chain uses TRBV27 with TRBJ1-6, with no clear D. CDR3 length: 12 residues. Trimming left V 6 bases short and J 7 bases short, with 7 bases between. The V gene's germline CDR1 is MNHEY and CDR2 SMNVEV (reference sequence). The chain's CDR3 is CASSLWNSPLHF. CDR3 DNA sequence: TGTGCCAGCAGCCTATGGAATTCACCCCTCCACTTT.

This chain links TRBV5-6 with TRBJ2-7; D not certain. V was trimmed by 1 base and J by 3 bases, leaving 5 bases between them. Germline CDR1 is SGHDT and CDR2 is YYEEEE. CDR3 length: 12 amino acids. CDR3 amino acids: CASSLYGYEQYF. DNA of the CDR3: TGTGCCAGCAGCTTGTACGGCTACGAGCAGTACTTC.

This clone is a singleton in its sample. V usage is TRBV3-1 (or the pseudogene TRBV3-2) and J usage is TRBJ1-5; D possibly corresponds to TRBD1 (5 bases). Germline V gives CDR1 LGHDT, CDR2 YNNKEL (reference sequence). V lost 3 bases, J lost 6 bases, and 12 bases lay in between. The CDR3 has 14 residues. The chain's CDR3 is CASSHGQGSQPQHF. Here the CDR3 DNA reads TGTGCCAGCAGCCATGGGCAGGGAAGTCAGCCCCAGCATTTT.

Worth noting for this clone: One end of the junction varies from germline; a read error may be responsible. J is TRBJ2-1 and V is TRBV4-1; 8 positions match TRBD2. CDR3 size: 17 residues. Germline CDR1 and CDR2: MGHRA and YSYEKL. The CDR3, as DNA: TGCGCCAGCAGTCAAGGAAGAGCGGGAGTTAAGGGAAATGAGCAGTTCTTC. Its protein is CASSQGRAGVKGNEQFF.

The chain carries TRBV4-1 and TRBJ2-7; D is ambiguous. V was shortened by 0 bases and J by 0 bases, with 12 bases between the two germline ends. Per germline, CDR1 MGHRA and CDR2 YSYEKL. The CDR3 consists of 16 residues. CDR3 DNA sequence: TGCGCCAGCAGCCAAGATCAAGGAGAAAGCTCCTACGAGCAGTACTTC. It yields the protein CASSQDQGESSYEQYF.

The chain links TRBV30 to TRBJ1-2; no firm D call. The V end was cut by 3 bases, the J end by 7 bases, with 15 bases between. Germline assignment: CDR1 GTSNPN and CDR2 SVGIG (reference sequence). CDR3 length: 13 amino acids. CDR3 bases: TGTGCCTGGAGCAAAACCGGTGGAGGTGGCTACACCTTC. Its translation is CAWSKTGGGGYTF. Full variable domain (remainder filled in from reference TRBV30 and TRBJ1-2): SQTIHQWPATLVQPVGSPLSLECTVEGTSNPNLYWYRQAAGRGLQLLFYSVGIGQISSEVPQNLSASRPQDRQFILSSKKLLLSDSGFYLCAWSKTGGGGYTFGSGTRLTVV.

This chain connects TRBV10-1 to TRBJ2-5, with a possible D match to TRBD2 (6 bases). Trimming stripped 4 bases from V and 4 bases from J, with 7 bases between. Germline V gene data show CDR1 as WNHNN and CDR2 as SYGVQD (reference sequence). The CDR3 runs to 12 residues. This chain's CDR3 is CASSVGGETQYF. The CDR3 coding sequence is TGCGCCAGCAGTGTGGGGGGAGAGACCCAGTACTTC.

CDR3 loop: CASSSARQGQTEAFF. The CDR3, as DNA: TGTGCCAGCAGCTCGGCTAGACAGGGACAAACTGAAGCTTTCTTT. The V and J genes are TRBV7-2 and TRBJ1-1; 7 nucleotides match TRBD1. Trimming at V came to 4 bases and at J to 5 bases, leaving 10 bases not matched to a gene. The CDR3 spans 15 residues. Germline V CDR1 and CDR2: SGHTA, FQGNSA. The complete variable domain, with remaining parts taken from reference TRBV7-2 and TRBJ1-1, reads GAGVSQSPSNKVTEKGKDVELRCDPISGHTALYWYRQSLGQGLEFLIYFQGNSAPDKSGLPSDRFSAERTGGSVSTLTIQRTQQEDSAVYLCASSSARQGQTEAFFGQGTRLTVV.

CDR3 sequence reads: CASSRAGSSYNEQFF. In DNA, the CDR3 is TGTGCCAGCTCAAGAGCGGGGAGCTCCTACAATGAGCAGTTCTTC. V gene TRBV18 combines with J gene TRBJ2-1, with TRBD2 matching 7 bases. Germline values: CDR1 KGHSH, CDR2 LQKENI. J was trimmed by 0 bases and V by 5 bases; bases with no gene match: 4. The CDR3 loop spans 15 amino acids. The variable domain in full, completed from reference TRBV18 and TRBJ2-1, reads NAGVMQNPRHLVRRRGQEARLRCSPMKGHSHVYWYRQLPEEGLKFMVYLQKENIIDESGMPKERFSAEFPKEGPSILRIQQVVRGDSAAYFCASSRAGSSYNEQFFGPGTRLTVL.

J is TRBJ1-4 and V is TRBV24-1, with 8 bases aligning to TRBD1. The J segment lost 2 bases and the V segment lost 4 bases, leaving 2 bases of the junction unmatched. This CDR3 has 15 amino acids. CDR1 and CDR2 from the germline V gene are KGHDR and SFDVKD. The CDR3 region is CATSERQGTNEKLFF. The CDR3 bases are TGTGCCACCAGTGAACGACAGGGGACTAATGAAAAACTGTTTTTT.

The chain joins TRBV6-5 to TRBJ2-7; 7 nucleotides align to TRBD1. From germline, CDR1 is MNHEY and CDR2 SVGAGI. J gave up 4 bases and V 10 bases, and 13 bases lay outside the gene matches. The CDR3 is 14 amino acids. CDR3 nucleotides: TGTGCCACCCTAGGGGGCGCTTTTGGTTACGAGCAGTACTTC. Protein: CATLGGAFGYEQYF.

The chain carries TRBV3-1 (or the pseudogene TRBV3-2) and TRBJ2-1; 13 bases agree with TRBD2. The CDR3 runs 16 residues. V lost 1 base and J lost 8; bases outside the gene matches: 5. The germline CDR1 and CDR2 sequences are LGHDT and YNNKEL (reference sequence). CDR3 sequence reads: CASSQGLAGGVHEQFF. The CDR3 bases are TGTGCCAGCAGCCAAGGACTAGCGGGAGGCGTCCATGAGCAGTTCTTC.

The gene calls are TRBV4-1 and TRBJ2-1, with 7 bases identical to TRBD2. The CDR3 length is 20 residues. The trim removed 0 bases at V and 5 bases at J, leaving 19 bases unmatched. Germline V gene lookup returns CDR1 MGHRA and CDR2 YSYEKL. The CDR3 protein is CASSQDRDEGLGAPNNEQFF. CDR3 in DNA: TGCGCCAGCAGCCAAGATCGGGATGAAGGACTAGGGGCCCCGAACAATGAGCAGTTCTTC.

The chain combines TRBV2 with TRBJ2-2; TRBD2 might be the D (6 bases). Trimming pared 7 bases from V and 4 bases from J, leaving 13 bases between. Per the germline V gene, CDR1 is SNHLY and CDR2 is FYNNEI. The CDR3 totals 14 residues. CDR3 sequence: CASKGGPATGELFF. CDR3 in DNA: TGTGCCAGCAAAGGAGGGCCAGCCACCGGGGAGCTGTTTTTT.

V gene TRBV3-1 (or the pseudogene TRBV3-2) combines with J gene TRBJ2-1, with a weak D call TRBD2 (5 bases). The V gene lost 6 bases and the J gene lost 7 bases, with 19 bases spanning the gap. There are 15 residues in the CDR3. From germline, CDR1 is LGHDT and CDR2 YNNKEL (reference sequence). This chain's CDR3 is CASSPQWRAPNEQFF. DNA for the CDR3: TGTGCCAGCAGTCCCCAATGGCGGGCCCCTAATGAGCAGTTCTTC.

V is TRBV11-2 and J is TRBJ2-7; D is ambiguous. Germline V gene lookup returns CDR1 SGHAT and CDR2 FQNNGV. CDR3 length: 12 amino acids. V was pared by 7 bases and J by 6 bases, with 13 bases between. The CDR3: CASTSVVAEQYF. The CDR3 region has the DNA TGTGCCAGCACCTCGGTTGTTGCCGAGCAGTACTTC.

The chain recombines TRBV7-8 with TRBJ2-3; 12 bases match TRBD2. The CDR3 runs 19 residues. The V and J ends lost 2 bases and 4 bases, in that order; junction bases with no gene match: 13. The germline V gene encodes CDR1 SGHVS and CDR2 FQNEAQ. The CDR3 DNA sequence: TGTGCCAGCAGCTTATCCGGACTAGCGGGAAGGTATACAGCAGATACGCAGTATTTT. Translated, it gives CASSLSGLAGRYTADTQYF.

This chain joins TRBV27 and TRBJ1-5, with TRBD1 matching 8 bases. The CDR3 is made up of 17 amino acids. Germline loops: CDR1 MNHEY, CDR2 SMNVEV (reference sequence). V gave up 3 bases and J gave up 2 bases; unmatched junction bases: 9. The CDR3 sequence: CASSFWGTGRGNQPQHF. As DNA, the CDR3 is TGTGCCAGCAGTTTTTGGGGGACAGGCCGCGGCAATCAGCCCCAGCATTTT.

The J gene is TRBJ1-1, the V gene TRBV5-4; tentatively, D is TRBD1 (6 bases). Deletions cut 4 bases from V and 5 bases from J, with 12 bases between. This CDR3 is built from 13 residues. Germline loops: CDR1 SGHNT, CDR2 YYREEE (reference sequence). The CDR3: CASSQETGTEAFF. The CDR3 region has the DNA TGTGCCAGCAGCCAGGAGACAGGTACTGAAGCTTTCTTT.

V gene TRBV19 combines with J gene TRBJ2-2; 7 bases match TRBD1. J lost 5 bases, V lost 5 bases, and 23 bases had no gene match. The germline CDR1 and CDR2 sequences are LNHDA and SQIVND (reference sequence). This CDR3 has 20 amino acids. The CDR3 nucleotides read TGTGCCAGTAGTGGTCGTCGAAAGGGGGCGCGAATCTCATTTACCGGGGAGCTGTTTTTT. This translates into CASSGRRKGARISFTGELFF. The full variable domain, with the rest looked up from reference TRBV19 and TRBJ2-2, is DGGITQSPKYLFRKEGQNVTLSCEQNLNHDAMYWYRQDPGQGLRLIYYSQIVNDFQKGDIAEGYSVSREKKESFPLTVTSAQKNPTAFYLCASSGRRKGARISFTGELFFGEGSRLTVL.

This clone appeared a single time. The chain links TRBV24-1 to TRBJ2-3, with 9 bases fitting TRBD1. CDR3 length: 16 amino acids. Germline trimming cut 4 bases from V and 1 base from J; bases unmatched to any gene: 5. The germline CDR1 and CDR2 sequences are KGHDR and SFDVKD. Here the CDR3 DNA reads TGTGCCACCAGTGACCACACAGGGGGCCGCACAGATACGCAGTATTTT. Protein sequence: CATSDHTGGRTDTQYF.

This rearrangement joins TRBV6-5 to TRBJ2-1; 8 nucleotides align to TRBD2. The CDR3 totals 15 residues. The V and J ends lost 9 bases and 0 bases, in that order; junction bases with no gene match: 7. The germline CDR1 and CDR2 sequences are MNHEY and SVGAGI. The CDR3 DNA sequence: TGTGCCAGGTATAGCGGGGTGAGCTCCTACAATGAGCAGTTCTTC. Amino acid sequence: CARYSGVSSYNEQFF.

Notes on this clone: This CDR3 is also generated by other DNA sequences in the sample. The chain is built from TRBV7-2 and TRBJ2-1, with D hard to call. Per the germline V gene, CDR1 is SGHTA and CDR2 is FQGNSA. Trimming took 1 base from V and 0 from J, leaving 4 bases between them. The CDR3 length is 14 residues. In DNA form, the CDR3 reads TGTGCCAGCAGCTTAGGGAGCTCCTACAATGAGCAGTTCTTC. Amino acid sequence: CASSLGSSYNEQFF. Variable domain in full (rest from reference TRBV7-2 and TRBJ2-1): GAGVSQSPSNKVTEKGKDVELRCDPISGHTALYWYRQSLGQGLEFLIYFQGNSAPDKSGLPSDRFSAERTGGSVSTLTIQRTQQEDSAVYLCASSLGSSYNEQFFGPGTRLTVL.

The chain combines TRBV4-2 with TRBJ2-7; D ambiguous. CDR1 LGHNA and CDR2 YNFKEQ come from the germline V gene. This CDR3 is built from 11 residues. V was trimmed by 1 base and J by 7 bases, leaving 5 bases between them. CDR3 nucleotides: TGTGCCAGCAGCCAAGGGAGTGAGCAGTACTTC. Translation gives CASSQGSEQYF.

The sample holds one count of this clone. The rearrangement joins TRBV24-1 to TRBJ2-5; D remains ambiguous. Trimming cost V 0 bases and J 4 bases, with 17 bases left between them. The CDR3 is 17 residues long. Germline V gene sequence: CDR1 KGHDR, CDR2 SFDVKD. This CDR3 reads CATSDLLGPDGAETQYF. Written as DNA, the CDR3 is TGTGCCACCAGTGATTTGCTAGGCCCGGATGGTGCAGAGACCCAGTACTTC.